Following are 15 T cell receptor beta chains from one sample sequenced in a study of T cells after yellow fever vaccination. TCRdb fed the 5' RACE reads into MiXCR, producing one record per CDR3 protein. Of 95,000 to 100,000 distinct CDR3 sequences detected, under 7% appear once; the ten largest clones hold approximately 39%. Here the sequenced sample was CD8+ T cells sorted from PBMCs, taken 10 days after the yellow fever booster vaccination. The receptor set was obtained from a man younger than 35 who received the YFV17D yellow fever vaccine.

This clonotype has at least ten counts. The chain joins TRBV14 to TRBJ2-1; D possibly uses TRBD1 or TRBD2 (5 bases each). The germline V gene has CDR1 SGHDN and CDR2 FVKESK. The CDR3 covers 14 residues. With 4 bases removed from V and 8 bases from J, the gap between germline ends came to 15 bases. The CDR3 protein is CASSLGPGRHEQFF. The DNA for the CDR3 is TGTGCCAGCAGCCTGGGCCCAGGGAGACATGAGCAGTTCTTC.

This clonotype appeared a few times. The chain uses TRBV7-9 and TRBJ2-5, with 7 bases lining up with TRBD1. This CDR3 is built from 13 residues. The V and J ends lost 11 bases and 6 bases, in that order; junction bases with no gene match: 12. CDR1 and CDR2 (germline): SEHNR, FQNEAQ (reference sequence). The CDR3 sequence: CAGEGGVSKTQYF. The DNA for the CDR3 is TGTGCCGGGGAAGGGGGCGTTAGTAAGACCCAGTACTTC. The full variable domain, its missing parts supplied by reference TRBV7-9 and TRBJ2-5, is DTGVSQNPRHKITKRGQNVTFRCDPISEHNRLYWYRQTLGQGPEFLTYFQNEAQLEKSRLLSDRFSAERPKGSFSTLEIQRTEQGDSAMYLCAGEGGVSKTQYFGPGTRLLVL.

The chain has TRBV28 and TRBJ2-5, with D perhaps matching TRBD2 (5 bases). Trimming took off 3 bases at V and 4 bases at J, with 15 bases between the two ends. Germline-derived CDR1 and CDR2 are MDHEN and SYDVKM. This CDR3 contains 15 residues. CDR3 in amino acids: CASSFRSEGVETQYF. The CDR3 region has the DNA TGTGCCAGCAGTTTTCGTAGCGAGGGAGTAGAGACCCAGTACTTC.

This clonotype is medium-sized within its sample. The chain carries TRBV4-1 and TRBJ2-2; 7 nucleotides agree with TRBD1. Germline CDR1 reads MGHRA; CDR2 reads YSYEKL. CDR3 length: 17 amino acids. V was pared by 3 bases and J by 0 bases, with 7 bases of the junction left unmatched. The CDR3 sequence is CASSQPPGGPNTGELFF. For the CDR3, the DNA is TGCGCCAGCAGCCAGCCTCCAGGGGGTCCGAACACCGGGGAGCTGTTTTTT.

This clonotype was picked up a small number of times. The V and J genes are TRBV6-5 and TRBJ1-1; D not resolved. Germline V lookup: CDR1 MNHEY, CDR2 SVGAGI. Trimming removed 2 bases at V and 1 base at J, with 8 bases between. This CDR3 region has 14 residues. The CDR3 loop is CASSYDSSNTEAFF. The CDR3 DNA reads TGTGCCAGCAGTTACGATTCGTCGAACACTGAAGCTTTCTTT.

The chain links TRBV12-3 or TRBV12-4 to TRBJ2-3; 7 bases line up with TRBD2. This CDR3 contains 17 residues. Trimming took 1 base from V and 0 from J; bases not matched to a gene: 7. CDR3 amino acids: CASSLGLPGGSTDTQYF. The CDR3 DNA follows: TGTGCCAGCAGTTTAGGACTCCCGGGGGGAAGCACAGATACGCAGTATTTT.

This rearrangement joins TRBV20-1 to TRBJ1-1; weak D call: TRBD1 (6 bases). The CDR3 is 17 residues long. V was trimmed by 0 bases and J by 0 bases, leaving 17 bases between them. Germline V gives CDR1 DFQATT, CDR2 SNEGSKA (reference sequence). The CDR3 DNA is TGCAGTGCTAGAGATCTTGCGACAGGCCTCATGAACACTGAAGCTTTCTTT. Residues: CSARDLATGLMNTEAFF.

This clonotype was recorded a few times. This rearrangement joins TRBV2 to TRBJ2-5, with D tentatively TRBD1 or TRBD2 (5 bases each). Trimming removed 10 bases from V and 1 base from J, with 22 bases in between. Germline lookup yields CDR1 SNHLY and CDR2 FYNNEI. This CDR3 spans 16 amino acids. CDR3 nucleotide sequence: TGTGCCACCTTAACCGGGACCGCTATCTTCCAAGAGACCCAGTACTTC. Protein sequence: CATLTGTAIFQETQYF.

The CDR3 DNA reads as TGTGCCGGCCGGGGGGACACTGAAGCTTTCTTT. Its translation: CAGRGDTEAFF. This chain joins TRBV25-1 and TRBJ1-1; possibly TRBD1 for D (5 bases). CDR3 length: 11 amino acids. Germline-derived CDR1 and CDR2 are MGHDK and SYGVNS. V was clipped by 11 bases and J by 3 bases, with 10 bases between them.

CDR3 sequence reads: CASRGENRDTQYF. The CDR3 nucleotides read TGTGCCAGCAGAGGAGAAAACCGAGATACGCAGTATTTT. The V gene is TRBV7-8, the J gene TRBJ2-3; no definite D call. Germline lookup yields CDR1 SGHVS and CDR2 FQNEAQ. The V end lost 6 bases, the J end lost 5 bases, and 12 bases lay between the germline ends. The CDR3 loop spans 13 amino acids.

The table lists this clonotype with many counts. This chain joins TRBV3-1 and TRBJ2-3; 15 bases align to TRBD2. Germline CDR1 LGHDT, CDR2 YNNKEL (reference sequence). This CDR3 spans 15 amino acids. V shed 4 bases and J 4 bases; nucleotides not matched to a gene: 0. The chain's CDR3 is CASSRTSGGADTQYF. CDR3 nucleotide sequence: TGTGCCAGCAGCCGGACTAGCGGGGGGGCAGATACGCAGTATTTT.

This clonotype was observed a handful of times. The chain is built from TRBV4-3 and TRBJ1-5; TRBD1 might be the D (5 bases). This CDR3 contains 14 residues. Germline V lookup: CDR1 LGHNA, CDR2 YSLEER. Trimming took 1 base from V and 5 from J, leaving 9 bases between them. The CDR3 nucleotides are TGCGCCAGCAGCCAAGTTGAGGGGTATCAGCCCCAGCATTTT. Translating gives CASSQVEGYQPQHF.

This chain uses TRBV7-2 with TRBJ1-5; TRBD1 matches 7 bases. Germline V gene sequence: CDR1 SGHTA, CDR2 FQGNSA. This CDR3 has 15 amino acids. V dropped 5 bases and J dropped 4; count of bases not matched to a gene: 8. Written as DNA, the CDR3 is TGTGCCAGCAGCCCCGACAGGGTGGGTAATCAGCCCCAGCATTTT. It yields the protein CASSPDRVGNQPQHF.

This clonotype was observed a handful of times. This chain joins TRBV7-9 and TRBJ2-5, with D unresolved. The germline CDR1 and CDR2 sequences are SEHNR and FQNEAQ (reference sequence). V lost 5 bases, J lost 4 bases, and 11 bases lay in between. The CDR3 is made up of 13 amino acids. CDR3: CASSPTLVETQYF. For the CDR3, the DNA is TGTGCCAGCAGCCCGACCTTGGTAGAGACCCAGTACTTC.

This chain joins TRBV4-3 and TRBJ2-2; perhaps TRBD2 as D (5 bases). Germline V gene sequence: CDR1 LGHNA, CDR2 YSLEER. The ends were cut back, 0 bases at V and 5 bases at J, with 10 bases in the middle. The CDR3 covers 15 residues. CDR3 protein: CASSQDPGITGELFF. The CDR3 DNA is TGCGCCAGCAGCCAAGACCCGGGGATAACCGGGGAGCTGTTTTTT.